This T cell receptor (beta chain) was recovered during a study of shared clonotypes between healthy human individuals. Study findings and constraints: Even with large depth, rarefaction showed that sorted-subset sequencing was incomplete. Of the naive CD4 clonotypes, roughly 5% were shared across several donors.

Measured with immunoSEQ multiplex PCR; TCRdb has only the in-frame clones, and not every one. The sample consists of roughly 1,500,000 clones, under 99% of them appearing once. This clone was counted once. No antigen is known for it. The V gene's germline CDR1 is GTSNPN and CDR2 SVGIG (reference sequence). The CDR3 length is 13 residues. With V trimmed by 0 bases and J by 8 bases, 7 bases remained unmatched. Sequenced material: naive CD4+ T cells sorted from blood. Subset: CD45RA+ positively selected. This receptor was taken from a man under 40 in good health. V is TRBV30 and J is TRBJ2-7; 7 nucleotides agree with TRBD1. CDR3 sequence reads: CAWSVTTQGQQYF. The CDR3 DNA reads TGTGCCTGGAGTGTCACGACACAGGGGCAGCAGTACTTC.